This passage covers 30 T cell receptor beta chains from one sample sequenced in a study of identical twins. One entry per CDR3 protein results from TCRdb running MiXCR on the 5' RACE reads. The sample consists of about 210,000 distinct CDR3 sequences, roughly 9.4% of them appearing once. Input material: memory (CD45RO+) T cells sorted from blood. Every receptor here comes from a young woman in good health.

The sample holds many counts of this clonotype. The chain has TRBV7-2 and TRBJ1-2; no definite D call. Germline values: CDR1 SGHTA, CDR2 FQGNSA. This CDR3 is built from 13 residues. V was cut by 0 bases and J by 6 bases, with 8 bases left in between. The CDR3: CASSLAEKDGYTF. The CDR3 DNA reads TGTGCCAGCAGCTTAGCGGAGAAGGATGGCTACACCTTC.

This sequence joins TRBV19 and TRBJ2-1; D call uncertain. The V end was cut by 6 bases, the J end by 8 bases, with 20 bases between. The germline V gene encodes CDR1 LNHDA and CDR2 SQIVND (reference sequence). CDR3 length equals 15 residues. CDR3 sequence reads: CASRTPGLNPHEQFF. In nucleotides, the CDR3 is TGTGCCAGTAGAACCCCCGGGCTTAACCCGCATGAGCAGTTCTTC.

This clonotype was counted a few times. The J gene is TRBJ1-6, the V gene TRBV3-1; a weak D match, TRBD1 (5 bases). CDR1 is LGHDT, CDR2 YNNKEL, per germline (reference sequence). The length of the CDR3 is 14 residues. Deletions cut 0 bases from V and 11 bases from J, with 11 bases between. In DNA, the CDR3 is TGTGCCAGCAGCCAAGAATATGGGGGTACACCCCTCCACTTT. This sequence encodes CASSQEYGGTPLHF.

This clonotype was detected only a few times. This chain connects TRBV6-1 to TRBJ2-7; 8 nucleotides align to TRBD1. The V segment lost 9 bases and the J segment 2 bases; nucleotides outside the gene matches: 9. CDR3 size: 14 residues. Germline loops: CDR1 MNHNS, CDR2 SASEGT. The CDR3 loop is CASSGRDRTYEQYF. DNA for the CDR3: TGTGCCAGTTCCGGCCGGGACAGGACCTACGAGCAGTACTTC.

The rearrangement links TRBV6-2 or TRBV6-3 to TRBJ2-7, with 11 bases fitting TRBD2. CDR3 length equals 15 residues. V was clipped by 6 bases and J by 5 bases; unmatched bases: 9. CDR1 and CDR2 from the germline V gene are MNHEY and SVGEGT. The CDR3 region is CASRDTGLAGHEQYF. In DNA form, the CDR3 reads TGTGCCAGCAGAGATACAGGACTAGCGGGCCACGAGCAGTACTTC.

This clonotype came up a few times. V and J are TRBV15 and TRBJ2-2; D is ambiguous. Germline lookup yields CDR1 LNHNV and CDR2 YYDKDF (reference sequence). The CDR3 contains 14 residues. Trimming stripped 0 bases from V and 7 bases from J, with 9 bases between. The CDR3 loop reads CATSRDQEYGELFF. CDR3 bases: TGTGCCACCAGCAGAGACCAAGAGTACGGGGAGCTGTTTTTT.

The rearrangement joins TRBV9 to TRBJ2-3; D assignment may be TRBD1 or TRBD2 (5 bases each). V was trimmed by 0 bases and J by 1 base, leaving 12 bases between them. This CDR3 is built from 16 residues. The V gene's germline CDR1 is SGDLS and CDR2 YYNGEE. CDR3 sequence: CASSVVLGDGTDTQYF. The CDR3 region has the DNA TGTGCCAGCAGCGTAGTGTTAGGGGACGGCACAGATACGCAGTATTTT.

The genes are TRBV20-1 and TRBJ2-6; 8 nucleotides align to TRBD2. Germline values: CDR1 DFQATT, CDR2 SNEGSKA (reference sequence). The CDR3 totals 18 residues. For the CDR3, the DNA is TGCTGTGGCGAGGGTTCGAGCGGGAGCCACTCTGGGGCCAACGTCCTGACTTTC. This sequence encodes CCGEGSSGSHSGANVLTF.

This clonotype showed up many times. The CDR3 is CASSLSGPQDTQYF. CDR3 bases: TGTGCCAGCAGCTTGTCAGGGCCCCAGGATACGCAGTATTTT. The V gene is TRBV5-5, the J gene TRBJ2-3; D is possibly TRBD1 (5 bases). CDR1 is SGHKS and CDR2 is YYEKEE in the germline V gene (reference sequence). V lost 1 base, J lost 6 bases, and 12 bases lay in between. CDR3 length equals 14 residues.

This clonotype was seen more than once but under ten times. The rearrangement uses TRBV12-3 or TRBV12-4 and TRBJ1-1, with TRBD1 matching over 7 bases. This CDR3 is built from 12 residues. V was clipped by 1 base and J by 10 bases; unmatched bases: 3. For the CDR3, the DNA is TGTGCCAGCAGTTTAGGAGGGGGCACAGCTTTCTTT. This codes for CASSLGGGTAFF.

The chain combines TRBV2 with TRBJ1-1; D unresolved. This CDR3 is built from 14 residues. The germline V gene has CDR1 SNHLY and CDR2 FYNNEI. Trimming pared 3 bases from V and 0 bases from J, leaving 8 bases between. The CDR3 sequence: CASSDPSMNTEAFF. DNA of the CDR3: TGTGCCAGCAGTGACCCTTCCATGAACACTGAAGCTTTCTTT.

This clonotype was detected a few times. The chain recombines TRBV2 with TRBJ2-3; D is possibly TRBD2 (5 bases). Germline loops: CDR1 SNHLY, CDR2 FYNNEI. Trimming stripped 6 bases from V and 4 bases from J, with 11 bases between. The CDR3 has 13 amino acids. CDR3 bases: TGTGCCAGCAGCCAAGGGAGCCCAGATACGCAGTATTTT. It encodes CASSQGSPDTQYF.

This clonotype was detected only a few times. J is TRBJ1-1 and V is TRBV6-5; D unclear. V lost 0 bases and J 0 bases, leaving 5 bases between the germline ends. The CDR3 runs 14 residues. Germline V gives CDR1 MNHEY, CDR2 SVGAGI. The CDR3 protein is CASSYSTLNTEAFF. CDR3 coding DNA: TGTGCCAGCAGTTACTCGACCCTGAACACTGAAGCTTTCTTT.

This clonotype was detected only a few times. The chain carries TRBV20-1 and TRBJ2-1; D gene ambiguous. V was clipped by 6 bases and J by 6 bases, with 12 bases between them. CDR1 is DFQATT, CDR2 SNEGSKA, per germline (reference sequence). This CDR3 region has 12 residues. The CDR3 loop is CSATSLGNEQFF. The CDR3 DNA reads as TGCAGTGCCACAAGCTTGGGCAATGAGCAGTTCTTC.

The rearrangement uses TRBV3-1 and TRBJ1-5; D gene ambiguous. The V gene's germline CDR1 is LGHDT and CDR2 YNNKEL (reference sequence). Trimming took off 1 base at V and 4 bases at J, with 5 bases between the two ends. This CDR3 is 13 amino acids long. CDR3 in DNA: TGTGCCAGCAGCCAAGGTTGGAATCAGCCCCAGCATTTT. Protein: CASSQGWNQPQHF.

Only a few counts were recorded for this clonotype. J is TRBJ2-7 and V is TRBV9, with D perhaps TRBD2 (6 bases). The V gene lost 2 bases and the J gene lost 4 bases, with 16 bases spanning the gap. CDR3 length: 15 amino acids. Looked up from germline, CDR1 is SGDLS and CDR2 is YYNGEE. CDR3 sequence (DNA): TGTGCCAGCAGCGTGGCCGGGACTCCGACGTACGAGCAGTACTTC. Its protein is CASSVAGTPTYEQYF. The whole variable domain, filled in from reference TRBV9 and TRBJ2-7, reads DSGVTQTPKHLITATGQRVTLRCSPRSGDLSVYWYQQSLDQGLQFLIQYYNGEERAKGNILERFSAQQFPDLHSELNLSSLELGDSALYFCASSVAGTPTYEQYFGPGTRLTVT.

This clonotype was found a few times. The chain joins TRBV15 to TRBJ2-3; D might be TRBD2 (5 bases). Germline-derived CDR1 and CDR2 are LNHNV and YYDKDF (reference sequence). This CDR3 is built from 15 residues. The V end was cut by 2 bases, the J end by 0 bases, with 9 bases between. The CDR3 DNA is TGTGCCACCAGCAGACTAAGCGGAAGCACAGATACGCAGTATTTT. This sequence encodes CATSRLSGSTDTQYF.

The genes are TRBV5-5 and TRBJ1-2, with TRBD1 as a possible D gene (6 bases). The V gene's germline CDR1 is SGHKS and CDR2 YYEKEE (reference sequence). The ends were cut back, 2 bases at V and 6 bases at J, with 14 bases in the middle. CDR3 length: 14 residues. Here the CDR3 reads CASSLTRGIHGYTF. CDR3 DNA: TGTGCCAGCAGCTTAACAAGGGGGATTCATGGCTACACCTTC.

The chain employs TRBV20-1 and TRBJ2-7; perhaps D is TRBD1 or TRBD2 (5 bases each). Per germline, CDR1 DFQATT and CDR2 SNEGSKA (reference sequence). There are 15 residues in the CDR3. V was shortened by 0 bases and J by 3 bases, with 15 bases between the two germline ends. The CDR3 reads CSARDPTGRHYEQYF. The CDR3, as DNA: TGCAGTGCTAGAGATCCGACGGGACGGCACTACGAGCAGTACTTC.

The chain combines TRBV20-1 with TRBJ1-2; 7 bases line up with TRBD1. V trimming: 0 bases; J trimming: 8 bases; junction bases outside the gene matches: 3. CDR1 and CDR2 (germline): DFQATT, SNEGSKA (reference sequence). The CDR3 loop spans 12 amino acids. The DNA for the CDR3 is TGCAGTGCTAGAGATCAGGGGGTCGGCTACACCTTC. Amino acid sequence: CSARDQGVGYTF.

This clonotype was counted a few times. J is TRBJ2-1 and V is TRBV29-1; D is ambiguous. CDR1 SQVTM and CDR2 ANQGSEA come from the germline V gene. This CDR3 region has 12 residues. V lost 2 bases to trimming and J lost 5 bases, with 7 bases between them. CDR3 in DNA: TGCAGCGTTGAATCTAACGACAATGAGCAGTTCTTC. Translated: CSVESNDNEQFF.

This clonotype was seen a few times. This chain links TRBV5-1 with TRBJ1-5; the D gene is possibly TRBD1 (6 bases). The CDR3 is 15 amino acids. Trimming stripped 2 bases from V and 4 bases from J, with 13 bases between. Germline CDR1 is SGHRS and CDR2 is YFSETQ. For the CDR3, the DNA is TGCGCCAGCAGCTTCGCAGGGGCTCTAAATCAGCCCCAGCATTTT. This gives the protein CASSFAGALNQPQHF.

The V call is TRBV12-3 or TRBV12-4, the J call TRBJ1-3; the match to TRBD1 covers 8 bases. V trimming: 6 bases; J trimming: 4 bases; junction bases outside the gene matches: 8. There are 15 residues in the CDR3. In nucleotides, the CDR3 is TGTGCCAGCAGCCCGACAGGGGTTTCCGGAAACACCATATATTTT. It codes for CASSPTGVSGNTIYF.

This clonotype was seen at least ten times. V usage is TRBV12-3 or TRBV12-4 and J usage is TRBJ2-1, with TRBD1 identical over 9 bases. The ends lost 10 bases at V and 8 bases at J; junction bases unmatched: 9. The CDR3 runs 13 residues. This CDR3 is CATGQGLIHEQFF. The CDR3 nucleotides read TGTGCCACCGGACAGGGGTTAATCCATGAGCAGTTCTTC.

This clonotype was seen a handful of times. The rearrangement joins TRBV12-3 or TRBV12-4 to TRBJ1-2, with 9 bases that match TRBD1. The CDR3 covers 15 residues. J lost 0 bases, V lost 5 bases, and 4 bases had no gene match. This CDR3 is CASSRDRGANYGYTF. The CDR3 DNA is TGTGCCAGCAGTCGCGACAGGGGGGCTAACTATGGCTACACCTTC.

The chain uses TRBV12-3 or TRBV12-4 and TRBJ2-4, with no clear D. The length of the CDR3 is 15 residues. Trimming shortened V by 1 base and J by 1 base, and 8 bases separated the two germline ends. CDR3 residues: CASSLVGAAKNIQYF. The DNA of the CDR3 is TGTGCCAGCAGTTTAGTTGGTGCCGCCAAAAACATTCAGTACTTC.

J is TRBJ2-1 and V is TRBV20-1, with 7 bases aligning to TRBD2. Germline CDR1 DFQATT, CDR2 SNEGSKA (reference sequence). The junction had 14 bases not matched to a gene; V was cut back by 3 bases and J by 6 bases. The CDR3 extends over 16 amino acids. CDR3: CSASNPGLKTRNEQFF. The CDR3 coding sequence is TGCAGTGCTAGTAATCCGGGACTAAAGACTCGCAATGAGCAGTTCTTC.

This clonotype was seen at least ten times. The rearrangement links TRBV12-3 or TRBV12-4 to TRBJ1-1, with TRBD1 identical over 9 bases. The CDR3 runs 15 residues. V lost 5 bases to trimming and J lost 6 bases; unmatched junction nucleotides: 10. CDR3 residues: CASSGAGTGLAEAFF. CDR3 nucleotide sequence: TGTGCCAGCAGTGGGGCTGGGACAGGGTTGGCTGAAGCTTTCTTT.

This clonotype was counted a few times. This chain joins TRBV12-3 or TRBV12-4 and TRBJ1-5, with TRBD1 identical over 9 bases. There are 15 residues in the CDR3. V was pared by 6 bases and J by 3 bases, with 6 bases of the junction left unmatched. As DNA, the CDR3 is TGTGCCAGCAGCCCCGGACAGGGGAACAATCAGCCCCAGCATTTT. This codes for CASSPGQGNNQPQHF.

This clonotype was picked up many times. This chain uses TRBV24-1 with TRBJ1-1; D is undetermined. Trimming left V 3 bases short and J 1 base short, with 2 bases between. The V gene's germline CDR1 is KGHDR and CDR2 SFDVKD. The CDR3 is made up of 12 amino acids. The CDR3 spells CATSDQNTEAFF. The DNA of the CDR3 is TGTGCCACCAGTGATCAGAACACTGAAGCTTTCTTT.